This T cell receptor (beta chain) was retrieved from a study of blood T cell repertoires in COVID-19 (TCRdb year 2020). Concerning the study at large: Collaborator samples came from the United States, Italy and Spain and covered acute and convalescent phases of COVID-19. The repertoires were released in a freely available public database intended as a resource for research on the immune response to SARS-CoV-2. The prospective study material was composed of cDNA or gDNA derived from T cells, B-cell-depleted T cells, or PBMCs. Where HLA class I and class II types were available, the types were taken from metadata supplied by the sample provider, not from assay-based typing. The sample metadata nearly always contained a de-identified subject ID, COVID-19 status, age in years and sex. Subjects who had been exposed to COVID-19, were actively infected with it, or had recovered from it provided the deeply sampled blood TCRbeta repertoires that made up the dataset. The samples were drawn from two sources: the first 160 participants of the ongoing ImmuneRACE study, and 1,000 to 1,500 subjects contributed by 6 global collaborators. The paper as a whole reports these results and caveats: The amount of clinical and demographic metadata varied by source and participant and was provided uncurated.

The immunoSEQ Assay, a bias-controlled multiplex PCR, was used to amplify TCRbeta CDR3 regions from genomic DNA. The paper's data handling went like this. Within the assay, amplification of reference gene primers was used to estimate how many nucleated cells each sample contained. Sequence reads were collapsed and filtered to measure the absolute abundance of every unique TCRbeta CDR3 rearrangement. For each sample, productive Simpson clonality was calculated as the square root of Simpson's diversity index across productive rearrangements. The clones in this table, taken by TCRdb from immuneACCESS, are in-frame only. Not every clone is retained; where verified, under half of the shortfall comes from an unresolved V gene, and the cause of the rest is unknown. The V and J calls and clone size are taken from that table; D and trimming were inferred from the DNA. This sample gives about 82,000 clones in total; roughly 80% of them show up just once. The ten largest clones represent about 12% of the sample.

This clone was observed once. Its antigen remains undetermined. No much larger clonotype is one base removed from it; base qualities were not supplied. Each collaborating institution followed its own protocols to collect whole blood in K2EDTA tubes. Collaborator samples were shipped for TCRbeta analysis as frozen whole blood, isolated PBMCs, or DNA extracted from either sample type. The sequenced material came from peripheral blood. The sequence derives from a middle-aged woman with active or convalescent COVID-19.

At the DNA level, the sequence is TGTGCTAGTGGTCCTGATCTAAACTCCTACGAGCAGTACTTC. Translated, it reads CASGPDLNSYEQYF. Here the chain combines TRBV12-5 and TRBJ2-7; no confident D gene assignment can be made. The CDR3 spans 14 residues, from the cysteine through the phenylalanine. Here the CDR3 DNA is all that survives: 42 bases in frame from base 1. Trimming takes 5 bases from V and 0 bases from J, and the germline ends sit 11 bases apart. CDR1 is given as LGHNT and CDR2 as FRNRAP, both from the germline V gene. Reference TRBV12-5 and TRBJ2-7 genes cover what lies past the CDR3, so the full variable domain is DARVTQTPRHKVTEMGQEVTMRCQPILGHNTVFWYRQTMMQGLELLAYFRNRAPLDDSGMPKDRFSAEMPDATLATLKIQPSEPRDSAVYFCASGPDLNSYEQYFGPGTRLTVT.